The 8 T cell receptor beta chains presented below share a single source sample, sequenced in a study of blood T cell repertoires in COVID-19. This table comes from immunoSEQ multiplex PCR, and its TCRdb copy is limited to in-frame clones, with some not included. The sample has some 96,000 clones, 70% to 90% seen once. The sample taken for sequencing was peripheral blood. The receptor source for this set is an elderly man with acute or convalescent COVID-19.

This chain links TRBV18 with TRBJ1-3, with D uncertain. From germline, CDR1 is KGHSH and CDR2 LQKENI. The CDR3 is 16 amino acids. V was cut by 0 bases and J by 0 bases, with 9 bases left in between. CDR3 DNA sequence: TGTGCCAGCTCACCACCGGAGTCCAACTCTGGAAACACCATATATTTT. Encoded protein: CASSPPESNSGNTIYF.

The rearrangement joins TRBV19 to TRBJ2-2; 11 bases align to TRBD2. The CDR3 consists of 16 residues. Germline values: CDR1 LNHDA, CDR2 SQIVND (reference sequence). V gave up 3 bases and J gave up 8 bases; unmatched junction bases: 8. The CDR3 DNA sequence: TGTGCCAGTAGTATTTTCCTAGCGGGAGGTCCAGGGGAGCTGTTTTTT. The encoded protein is CASSIFLAGGPGELFF.

A single count supports this clone. The gene calls are TRBV24-1 and TRBJ2-3; D not certain. CDR3 length equals 12 residues. Germline values: CDR1 KGHDR, CDR2 SFDVKD. Deletions cut 3 bases from V and 5 bases from J, with 5 bases between. As DNA, the CDR3 is TGTGCCACCAGTGATCCAGGAGATACGCAGTATTTT. This gives the protein CATSDPGDTQYF.

The rearrangement joins TRBV4-3 to TRBJ2-1; 11 nucleotides line up with TRBD2. This CDR3 is built from 18 residues. V was pared by 2 bases and J by 5 bases, with 11 bases of the junction left unmatched. The germline V gene encodes CDR1 LGHNA and CDR2 YSLEER. The DNA of the CDR3 is TGCGCCAGCAGCCAATACGGTCTTGGGGGACTAGCGGACAATGAGCAGTTCTTC. This gives the protein CASSQYGLGGLADNEQFF.

The chain uses TRBV19 and TRBJ1-5, with 8 bases matching TRBD1. In germline, CDR1 is LNHDA, CDR2 SQIVND (reference sequence). Germline trimming cut 5 bases from V and 6 bases from J; bases unmatched to any gene: 6. The CDR3 has 14 amino acids. The CDR3 nucleotides are TGTGCCAGTAGTGATGGACAGGGTGGTCAGCCCCAGCATTTT. The encoded protein is CASSDGQGGQPQHF.

CDR3 sequence: CASSLASGGSEQYF. CDR3 DNA: TGTGCCAGCAGCTTAGCTAGCGGGGGTAGCGAGCAGTACTTC. V usage is TRBV7-2 and J usage is TRBJ2-7; 9 nucleotides match TRBD2. The V gene end was trimmed by 0 bases and the J gene end by 6 bases; junction bases not matched to a gene: 3. CDR1 SGHTA and CDR2 FQGNSA come from the germline V gene. The CDR3 is 14 residues long.

The chain combines TRBV11-3 with TRBJ2-1; 13 bases agree with TRBD2. V lost 6 bases to trimming and J lost 10 bases; unmatched junction nucleotides: 6. In germline, CDR1 is SGHNT, CDR2 YENEEA. This CDR3 is 14 amino acids long. CDR3 coding DNA: TGTGCCAGCAGTCCCCGGACTAGCGGGGGAGAGCAGTTCTTC. Protein: CASSPRTSGGEQFF. Complete variable domain (other parts from reference TRBV11-3 and TRBJ2-1): EAGVVQSPRYKIIEKKQPVAFWCNPISGHNTLYWYLQNLGQGPELLIRYENEEAVDDSQLPKDRFSAERLKGVDSTLKIQPAELGDSAVYLCASSPRTSGGEQFFGPGTRLTVL.

The gene calls are TRBV9 and TRBJ2-1, with TRBD2 matching over 7 bases. The CDR3 is 16 amino acids. Per the germline V gene, CDR1 is SGDLS and CDR2 is YYNGEE. The V gene end was trimmed by 0 bases and the J gene end by 0 bases; junction bases not matched to a gene: 3. The chain's CDR3 is CASSVERGSSYNEQFF. The CDR3 nucleotides read TGTGCCAGCAGCGTAGAGCGGGGAAGCTCCTACAATGAGCAGTTCTTC. The complete variable domain, with remaining parts taken from reference TRBV9 and TRBJ2-1, reads DSGVTQTPKHLITATGQRVTLRCSPRSGDLSVYWYQQSLDQGLQFLIQYYNGEERAKGNILERFSAQQFPDLHSELNLSSLELGDSALYFCASSVERGSSYNEQFFGPGTRLTVL.